The 27 T cell receptor beta chains below were found in one sample sequenced in a study of cytomegalovirus exposure and HLA in healthy donors (dated by TCRdb to the late 2010s). Libraries were constructed by the immunoSEQ multiplex PCR assay. A mixture of 60 forward primers for TCR Vbeta segments and 13 reverse primers for TCR Jbeta segments was used in the multiplex PCR. As stored in TCRdb, this immuneACCESS dataset retains in-frame rearrangements with V and J assigned. A fraction of the clones does not appear; measured against another copy, unresolved V genes explain less than half of the discrepancy, and the remainder lacks a known reason. The sample's table covers more than 40,000 clones. The leading ten clones occupy about 15% of the sample. Sample: PBMCs. The receptors were gathered from a male donor in good health and CMV-seronegative.

The V call is TRBV6-5, the J call TRBJ1-3; TRBD1 is a possible D gene (5 bases). The CDR3 is 16 amino acids. CDR1 MNHEY and CDR2 SVGAGI come from the germline V gene. V shed 4 bases and J shed 0 bases, with 13 bases lying between them. The CDR3 DNA is TGTGCCAGCAGTTTATCTACAGGAAACTCTGGAAACACCATATATTTT. Translated: CASSLSTGNSGNTIYF.

V gene TRBV30 combines with J gene TRBJ2-2; 10 positions match TRBD2. Per germline, CDR1 GTSNPN and CDR2 SVGIG (reference sequence). V shed 1 base and J 1 base; nucleotides not matched to a gene: 3. This CDR3 has 16 amino acids. CDR3 residues: CAWSGLAGLNTGELFF. CDR3 DNA sequence: TGTGCCTGGAGTGGACTAGCGGGCTTGAACACCGGGGAGCTGTTTTTT.

The chain couples TRBV30 to TRBJ2-2, with 11 bases identical to TRBD1. Trimming at V came to 5 bases and at J to 4 bases, leaving 15 bases not matched to a gene. The germline CDR1 and CDR2 sequences are GTSNPN and SVGIG (reference sequence). The CDR3 length is 18 residues. The CDR3 region is CAWSRDRGNIGRTGELFF. The DNA for the CDR3 is TGTGCCTGGTCCCGGGACAGGGGGAATATTGGTCGCACCGGGGAGCTGTTTTTT.

The V gene is TRBV29-1, the J gene TRBJ2-2; 7 nucleotides match TRBD1. The germline CDR1 and CDR2 sequences are SQVTM and ANQGSEA. V was clipped by 4 bases and J by 6 bases; unmatched bases: 5. The CDR3 covers 13 residues. As DNA, the CDR3 is TGCAGCGTTGGTAAAGGGGGCCCCGGGGAGCTGTTTTTT. It specifies CSVGKGGPGELFF.

The genes are TRBV6-5 and TRBJ1-2; a possible D gene is TRBD1 (6 bases). The CDR3 length is 14 residues. Germline lookup yields CDR1 MNHEY and CDR2 SVGAGI. Trimming cost V 6 bases and J 2 bases, with 13 bases left between them. CDR3 protein: CASSRTDRNYGYTF. CDR3 bases: TGTGCCAGCAGCCGGACAGACCGAAACTATGGCTACACCTTC.

The chain links TRBV5-6 to TRBJ2-5; TRBD1 matches at 12 bases. This CDR3 contains 19 residues. CDR1 SGHDT and CDR2 YYEEEE come from the germline V gene. V shed 4 bases and J 2 bases; nucleotides not matched to a gene: 15. CDR3 protein: CASSRGTGGSDELQETQYF. DNA of the CDR3: TGTGCCAGCAGCCGTGGGACAGGGGGCTCCGACGAATTACAAGAGACCCAGTACTTC.

This chain connects TRBV27 to TRBJ2-4; D is unresolved. This CDR3 spans 14 amino acids. CDR1 is MNHEY and CDR2 is SMNVEV in the germline V gene (reference sequence). V lost 6 bases, J lost 0 bases, and 9 bases lay in between. The CDR3 DNA follows: TGTGCCAGCAGGCAACAGATAGCCAAAAACATTCAGTACTTC. This gives the protein CASRQQIAKNIQYF.

This sequence joins TRBV18 and TRBJ1-1; 7 positions match TRBD1. CDR1 and CDR2 (germline): KGHSH, LQKENI. Germline trimming cut 4 bases from V and 0 bases from J; bases unmatched to any gene: 5. This CDR3 region has 15 residues. The CDR3 loop reads CASSLNDRVNTEAFF. In nucleotides, the CDR3 is TGTGCCAGCTCACTTAACGACAGGGTGAACACTGAAGCTTTCTTT.

The gene calls are TRBV5-1 and TRBJ2-7, with a possible D match to TRBD1 (6 bases). The CDR3 loop spans 13 amino acids. The germline V gene has CDR1 SGHRS and CDR2 YFSETQ. V was trimmed by 1 base and J by 3 bases, leaving 8 bases between them. The CDR3 reads CASSLKQGYEQYF. Here the CDR3 DNA reads TGCGCCAGCAGCTTGAAACAGGGCTACGAGCAGTACTTC.

The rearrangement uses TRBV11-2 and TRBJ1-5; D is unclear. Germline loops: CDR1 SGHAT, CDR2 FQNNGV. CDR3 size: 16 residues. Trimming shortened V by 5 bases and J by 1 base, and 15 bases separated the two germline ends. This CDR3 reads CASSPFRVFSNQPQHF. Here the CDR3 DNA reads TGTGCCAGCAGCCCGTTCCGGGTTTTCAGCAATCAGCCCCAGCATTTT.

The gene calls are TRBV27 and TRBJ1-5; D gene uncertain. V lost 5 bases and J lost 1, with 12 bases in between. This CDR3 contains 15 residues. Germline values: CDR1 MNHEY, CDR2 SMNVEV (reference sequence). The CDR3 spells CASSRGGGSNQPQHF. The CDR3 DNA sequence: TGTGCCAGCAGTCGGGGAGGCGGAAGCAATCAGCCCCAGCATTTT.

The chain is built from TRBV7-2 and TRBJ2-5, with 7 bases lining up with TRBD1. Germline assignment: CDR1 SGHTA and CDR2 FQGNSA. V shed 3 bases, J shed 9 bases, and the junction held 7 bases outside the gene matches. The CDR3 has 13 amino acids. The CDR3 DNA follows: TGTGCCAGCAGCTTTGGGGACAGAGGGGCCCAGTACTTC. It encodes CASSFGDRGAQYF. The full variable domain, in which reference TRBV7-2 and TRBJ2-5 provide the parts outside the CDR3, is GAGVSQSPSNKVTEKGKDVELRCDPISGHTALYWYRQSLGQGLEFLIYFQGNSAPDKSGLPSDRFSAERTGGSVSTLTIQRTQQEDSAVYLCASSFGDRGAQYFGPGTRLLVL.

CDR3 DNA: TGTGCCAGCAGTTACGACAGGAGCTACGAGCAGTACTTC. Translation: CASSYDRSYEQYF. This chain connects TRBV6-5 to TRBJ2-7; D is possibly TRBD1 (6 bases). The CDR3 has 13 amino acids. Trimming took off 2 bases at V and 3 bases at J, with 8 bases between the two ends. CDR1 MNHEY and CDR2 SVGAGI come from the germline V gene.

The chain uses TRBV7-9 and TRBJ2-3; TRBD2 aligns across 7 bases. Germline values: CDR1 SEHNR, CDR2 FQNEAQ (reference sequence). The CDR3 is made up of 15 amino acids. The junction had 9 bases not matched to a gene; V was cut back by 1 base and J by 8 bases. The CDR3 region has the DNA TGTGCCAGCAGCTTAGTGGCGGCGGGAGTTGGTACGCAGTATTTT. This translates into CASSLVAAGVGTQYF. Looking up the rest from reference TRBV7-9 and TRBJ2-3 gives the full variable domain: DTGVSQNPRHKITKRGQNVTFRCDPISEHNRLYWYRQTLGQGPEFLTYFQNEAQLEKSRLLSDRFSAERPKGSFSTLEIQRTEQGDSAMYLCASSLVAAGVGTQYFGPGTRLTVL.

V is TRBV19 and J is TRBJ2-5; D may be TRBD2 (5 bases). CDR3 length: 14 amino acids. Germline values: CDR1 LNHDA, CDR2 SQIVND (reference sequence). Trimming took 3 bases from V and 9 from J, leaving 17 bases between them. CDR3 amino acids: CASSIGVRGKAQYF. DNA for the CDR3: TGTGCCAGTAGTATTGGCGTCCGAGGGAAGGCCCAGTACTTC. The complete variable domain, with remaining parts taken from reference TRBV19 and TRBJ2-5, reads DGGITQSPKYLFRKEGQNVTLSCEQNLNHDAMYWYRQDPGQGLRLIYYSQIVNDFQKGDIAEGYSVSREKKESFPLTVTSAQKNPTAFYLCASSIGVRGKAQYFGPGTRLLVL.

This chain links TRBV18 with TRBJ1-2, with 8 bases that match TRBD1. V gave up 3 bases and J gave up 6 bases; unmatched junction bases: 3. CDR3 length: 13 residues. Germline CDR1 KGHSH, CDR2 LQKENI. The CDR3 reads CASSPGQANGYTF. CDR3 DNA sequence: TGTGCCAGCTCACCGGGACAGGCAAATGGCTACACCTTC.

The chain links TRBV5-1 to TRBJ2-6; the D gene is possibly TRBD1 (6 bases). V shed 3 bases and J shed 4 bases, with 14 bases lying between them. The V gene's germline CDR1 is SGHRS and CDR2 YFSETQ. The CDR3 contains 16 residues. DNA of the CDR3: TGCGCCAGCAGCTCGGGTGGGGGCGCGGGGGCCAACGTCCTGACTTTC. This translates into CASSSGGGAGANVLTF.

Comment on this clone: This CDR3 is also generated by other DNA sequences in the sample. The chain combines TRBV29-1 with TRBJ1-1, with 9 bases identical to TRBD1. Trimming took 6 bases from V and 5 from J; bases not matched to a gene: 4. Per the germline V gene, CDR1 is SQVTM and CDR2 is ANQGSEA. The CDR3 has 12 residues. CDR3 protein: CSVGQGRTEAFF. Written as DNA, the CDR3 is TGCAGCGTGGGACAGGGCCGTACTGAAGCTTTCTTT.

The rearrangement uses TRBV9 and TRBJ2-7; 9 bases align to TRBD1. Germline V CDR1 and CDR2: SGDLS, YYNGEE. CDR3 size: 15 residues. The trim removed 5 bases at V and 4 bases at J, leaving 10 bases unmatched. This chain's CDR3 is CASSSPGQGIYEQYF. In nucleotides, the CDR3 is TGTGCCAGCAGTTCTCCGGGACAGGGTATTTACGAGCAGTACTTC.

V usage is TRBV18 and J usage is TRBJ2-2; 9 bases are a match to TRBD1. CDR3 size: 15 residues. In germline, CDR1 is KGHSH, CDR2 LQKENI. The ends lost 7 bases at V and 6 bases at J; junction bases unmatched: 9. The CDR3 DNA reads as TGTGCCAGCTACGCCGGGACAGGGCGGCCCGGGGAGCTGTTTTTT. Residues: CASYAGTGRPGELFF.

The chain has TRBV7-6 and TRBJ1-1; D gene ambiguous. CDR1 and CDR2 from the germline V gene are SGHVS and FNYEAQ. This CDR3 is 12 amino acids long. V was trimmed by 3 bases and J by 4 bases, leaving 6 bases between them. The CDR3 protein is CASSFVATEAFF. In DNA, the CDR3 is TGTGCCAGCAGCTTCGTGGCCACTGAAGCTTTCTTT.

This chain joins TRBV7-9 and TRBJ2-5; D unresolved. CDR1 is SEHNR and CDR2 is FQNEAQ in the germline V gene (reference sequence). The CDR3 spans 10 residues. Trimming left V 9 bases short and J 6 bases short, with 8 bases between. In DNA, the CDR3 is TGTGCCAGTGAACCTAAGACCCAGTACTTC. Translated, it gives CASEPKTQYF.

The chain combines TRBV29-1 with TRBJ2-4; 8 bases align to TRBD1. Germline values: CDR1 SQVTM, CDR2 ANQGSEA. The V segment lost 7 bases and the J segment 1 base; nucleotides outside the gene matches: 9. The length of the CDR3 is 15 residues. The CDR3 protein is CSARSQGAAKNIQYF. The CDR3 nucleotides read TGCAGCGCTAGATCCCAGGGGGCTGCCAAAAACATTCAGTACTTC. Looking up the rest from reference TRBV29-1 and TRBJ2-4 gives the full variable domain: SAVISQKPSRDICQRGTSLTIQCQVDSQVTMMFWYRQQPGQSLTLIATANQGSEATYESGFVIDKFPISRPNLTFSTLTVSNMSPEDSSIYLCSARSQGAAKNIQYFGAGTRLSVL.

The chain recombines TRBV10-3 with TRBJ1-6, with 9 bases that match TRBD1. Germline assignment: CDR1 ENHRY and CDR2 SYGVKD. Unmatched junction bases numbered 6, after V lost 3 bases and J lost 9 bases. There are 15 residues in the CDR3. The CDR3 protein is CAISDLGQGTSPLHF. CDR3 bases: TGTGCCATCAGTGATCTCGGACAGGGGACTTCACCCCTCCACTTT.

The V and J genes are TRBV4-1 and TRBJ2-3; tentatively, D is TRBD1 (6 bases). Germline V lookup: CDR1 MGHRA, CDR2 YSYEKL. V lost 1 base to trimming and J lost 0 bases, with 11 bases between them. The CDR3 length is 16 residues. The CDR3 region is CASSQAGARSTDTQYF. The CDR3 DNA is TGCGCCAGCAGCCAAGCAGGGGCCCGTAGCACAGATACGCAGTATTTT.

V gene TRBV6-5 combines with J gene TRBJ1-6; D is possibly TRBD1 (5 bases). V was pared by 11 bases and J by 7 bases, with 18 bases between. Germline CDR1 is MNHEY and CDR2 is SVGAGI. The CDR3 totals 14 residues. Here the CDR3 DNA reads TGTGCCGTCCGAACAGGAGTCAAGAATTCACCCCTCCACTTT. It specifies CAVRTGVKNSPLHF.

This CDR3 reads CASSPGATGGSFYNEQFF. Here the CDR3 DNA reads TGTGCCAGCAGCCCCGGGGCGACAGGGGGTAGCTTCTACAATGAGCAGTTCTTC. The rearrangement joins TRBV7-9 to TRBJ2-1; 9 nucleotides align to TRBD1. V was clipped by 5 bases and J by 3 bases; unmatched bases: 14. Germline values: CDR1 SEHNR, CDR2 FQNEAQ (reference sequence). This CDR3 has 18 residues.